Below, one T cell receptor beta chain is given with its context. Its antigen remains unknown. CDR3 length: 15 residues. The V gene's germline CDR1 is ENHRY and CDR2 SYGVKD. UMIs that had a 6-nucleotide sample barcode were put in using template switching. No DNA is given; TCRdb re-called the 5' RACE reads and lists each CDR3 protein once. In total, the table holds approximately 160,000 distinct CDR3 sequences. The data are from a study of monozygotic twins with inflammatory bowel disease. Notes on the study in general: Possibly reflecting limited power, no difference in repertoire similarity was found between concordant and discordant twins.

The sample consisted of blood. V is TRBV10-3 and J is TRBJ2-3; TCRdb's D call of TRBD2 is untestable without DNA. This TCR was recovered from a human donor with ulcerative colitis or Crohn's disease, or a healthy co-twin of an affected twin (not recorded which). The CDR3 loop is CAISSTSGGTDTQYF.